The present T cell receptor (beta chain) was sequenced within a study of T cell responses to AZD1222 COVID-19 vaccine. Comments on this clone: Its cognate antigen is unknown.

General observations from the study: Close to half of all spike-specific TCRs reportedly target regions of the variants that are unmutated. At 160-218 and 743-854, vaccine-associated CD4 TCRs were dominant, and they spanned spike.

The V end lost 2 bases, the J end lost 2 bases, and 10 bases lay between the germline ends. The CDR3 is 14 residues long. Germline V lookup: CDR1 GTSNPN, CDR2 SVGIG (reference sequence). Clones were sequenced by immunoSEQ multiplex PCR, and TCRdb holds only the in-frame ones, with some missing. Of under 200,000 clones in the sample, 90% to 95% were seen once. V gene TRBV30 combines with J gene TRBJ1-3, with a weak D call TRBD1 (6 bases). This TCR came from an adult who received the MenACWY meningococcal vaccine as a control. The sample was peripheral blood, taken 28 days after the second dose of the MenACWY control vaccine. The chain's CDR3 is CAWSRGAAGNTIYF. CDR3 nucleotide sequence: TGTGCCTGGAGTCGGGGGGCAGCTGGAAACACCATATATTTT. The whole variable domain, filled in from reference TRBV30 and TRBJ1-3, reads SQTIHQWPATLVQPVGSPLSLECTVEGTSNPNLYWYRQAAGRGLQLLFYSVGIGQISSEVPQNLSASRPQDRQFILSSKKLLLSDSGFYLCAWSRGAAGNTIYFGEGSWLTVV.